One T cell receptor beta chain is described in this entry. The antigen remains unidentified. In germline, CDR1 is SNHLY, CDR2 FYNNEI. The CDR3 is made up of 15 amino acids. With 3 bases removed from V and 0 bases from J, the gap between germline ends came to 9 bases. This sample was included in a study of cytomegalovirus exposure and HLA in healthy donors. Study outcomes and limitations: Usually a TCR sequence was rare, but some public TCRs were found in many donors. Analysis performed later found about 17,000 TCR beta sequences associated with HLA alleles at 0.05 false discovery rate.

The PCR contained 60 Vbeta and 13 Jbeta primers. Here immunoSEQ multiplex PCR was the method, and the copy in TCRdb shows in-frame clones only, minus some. Among about 180,000 clones listed, roughly 75% were seen once. Sequenced material: PBMCs. The chain has TRBV2 and TRBJ2-1, with TRBD2 as a possible D gene (5 bases). The receptor was isolated from a female donor in good health and CMV-seronegative. The CDR3 region has the DNA TGTGCCAGCAGTGAGGAGGCCAGCTCCTACAATGAGCAGTTCTTC. Its protein is CASSEEASSYNEQFF. The entire variable domain, with the rest obtained from reference TRBV2 and TRBJ2-1, is as follows: EPEVTQTPSHQVTQMGQEVILRCVPISNHLYFYWYRQILGQKVEFLVSFYNNEISEKSEIFDDQFSVERPDGSNFTLKIRSTKLEDSAMYFCASSEEASSYNEQFFGPGTRLTVL.